The 26 T cell receptor beta chains below all came from one sample that was sequenced in a study of siplizumab effects on memory and regulatory T cells (dated by TCRdb to the late 2010s). The library was prepared using the immunoSEQ multiplex PCR assay. This immuneACCESS table, as held by TCRdb, lists in-frame sequences with V and J called but not all clones. Of the missing ones, under half trace to an unresolved V gene in checked studies; the others have no known cause. This sample gives roughly 100,000 clones in total; 95% to 97% of them show up just once. Approximately 0.031% of the sample is taken by the ten largest. Sequencing was done on a sample of naive CD4+ T cells sorted from blood. The sample's cell subset or site label, in plain terms: unstimulated naive T cells. The receptor set was obtained from a human donor in good health.

V and J are TRBV19 and TRBJ1-5; D call uncertain. The germline CDR1 and CDR2 sequences are LNHDA and SQIVND (reference sequence). Trimming removed 3 bases from V and 9 bases from J, with 12 bases in between. This CDR3 has 13 residues. CDR3 residues: CASSILGRPPQHF. The CDR3 DNA is TGTGCCAGTAGTATTCTAGGGAGGCCGCCCCAGCATTTT. Full variable domain (remainder filled in from reference TRBV19 and TRBJ1-5): DGGITQSPKYLFRKEGQNVTLSCEQNLNHDAMYWYRQDPGQGLRLIYYSQIVNDFQKGDIAEGYSVSREKKESFPLTVTSAQKNPTAFYLCASSILGRPPQHFGDGTRLSIL.

The chain links TRBV7-2 to TRBJ2-2, with no clear D. Germline-derived CDR1 and CDR2 are SGHTA and FQGNSA. This CDR3 spans 15 amino acids. The V gene lost 5 bases and the J gene lost 4 bases, with 14 bases spanning the gap. CDR3 in amino acids: CASSPPTRGTGELFF. The CDR3 DNA reads as TGTGCCAGCAGCCCTCCGACGCGCGGCACCGGGGAGCTGTTTTTT.

The chain joins TRBV19 to TRBJ1-1; D might be TRBD1 (6 bases). In germline, CDR1 is LNHDA, CDR2 SQIVND (reference sequence). Trimming stripped 6 bases from V and 4 bases from J, with 12 bases between. There are 13 residues in the CDR3. CDR3 DNA: TGTGCCAGTAGGACTTACAGGGTCACTGAAGCTTTCTTT. Translation: CASRTYRVTEAFF.

In its sample, this clone was seen once. The chain employs TRBV30 and TRBJ2-1, with D possibly TRBD1 on 6 matching bases. The germline V gene encodes CDR1 GTSNPN and CDR2 SVGIG (reference sequence). The CDR3 has 13 amino acids. CDR3 DNA: TGTGCGCTCGGCGCCCCAGGGGACAATGAGCAGTTCTTC. Residues: CALGAPGDNEQFF.

This rearrangement joins TRBV5-5 to TRBJ2-5; 7 bases are shared with TRBD1. Germline CDR1 reads SGHKS; CDR2 reads YYEKEE (reference sequence). Unmatched junction bases numbered 10, after V lost 4 bases and J lost 1 base. The CDR3 has 16 residues. The CDR3 DNA sequence: TGTGCCAGCAGCGTGACAGGGCAGATAATCCAAGAGACCCAGTACTTC. It encodes CASSVTGQIIQETQYF.

The chain is built from TRBV2 and TRBJ1-6; weak D call: TRBD1 (5 bases). CDR1 and CDR2 (germline): SNHLY, FYNNEI. The CDR3 sequence is 12 residues long. Trimming removed 7 bases at V and 14 bases at J, with 15 bases between. CDR3 in amino acids: CASNRVGVSLHF. DNA for the CDR3: TGTGCCAGCAACCGAGTAGGGGTCTCCCTCCACTTT.

The V gene is TRBV18, the J gene TRBJ1-4; D call uncertain. CDR1 is KGHSH and CDR2 is LQKENI in the germline V gene. This CDR3 has 11 residues. Trimming stripped 8 bases from V and 3 bases from J, with 4 bases between. The CDR3 region is CASTANEKLFF. Written as DNA, the CDR3 is TGTGCCAGCACCGCTAATGAAAAACTGTTTTTT.

The CDR3 is CASSPTAGTDTQYF. The CDR3 bases are TGTGCCAGCTCGCCCACGGCAGGGACAGATACGCAGTATTTT. The gene calls are TRBV18 and TRBJ2-3; the D gene is possibly TRBD1 (5 bases). Per germline, CDR1 KGHSH and CDR2 LQKENI. This CDR3 is built from 14 residues. Trimming took 6 bases from V and 3 from J, leaving 13 bases between them.

The chain uses TRBV28 and TRBJ2-7; 7 nucleotides match TRBD1. Germline V gives CDR1 MDHEN, CDR2 SYDVKM. Unmatched junction bases numbered 8, after V lost 10 bases and J lost 8 bases. The CDR3 is 11 amino acids. The CDR3 DNA is TGTGCCACATGGCAGGGGGATAAGCAGTACTTC. This gives the protein CATWQGDKQYF.

This chain joins TRBV10-1 and TRBJ2-7; TRBD1 might be the D (5 bases). Per germline, CDR1 WNHNN and CDR2 SYGVQD (reference sequence). The CDR3 length is 13 residues. The germline V and J ends were trimmed by 3 bases and 0 bases, with 6 bases remaining between them. CDR3 protein: CASSEQVSYEQYF. CDR3 nucleotide sequence: TGCGCCAGCAGTGAACAGGTCTCCTACGAGCAGTACTTC.

The chain links TRBV18 to TRBJ2-3; D is unresolved. The germline V gene has CDR1 KGHSH and CDR2 LQKENI. Trimming stripped 4 bases from V and 3 bases from J, with 8 bases between. CDR3 length: 13 amino acids. Here the CDR3 DNA reads TGTGCCAGCTCACGGCGACTGACAGATACGCAGTATTTT. Translation: CASSRRLTDTQYF. The entire variable domain, with the rest obtained from reference TRBV18 and TRBJ2-3, is as follows: NAGVMQNPRHLVRRRGQEARLRCSPMKGHSHVYWYRQLPEEGLKFMVYLQKENIIDESGMPKERFSAEFPKEGPSILRIQQVVRGDSAAYFCASSRRLTDTQYFGPGTRLTVL.

A single count supports this clone. The chain employs TRBV5-1 and TRBJ2-3; 14 bases are shared with TRBD2. There are 16 residues in the CDR3. Germline loops: CDR1 SGHRS, CDR2 YFSETQ. Germline trimming cut 1 base from V and 4 bases from J; bases unmatched to any gene: 2. This CDR3 is CASSLPGLAGADTQYF. The CDR3 region has the DNA TGCGCCAGCAGCTTGCCGGGACTAGCGGGGGCAGATACGCAGTATTTT. Full variable domain (remainder filled in from reference TRBV5-1 and TRBJ2-3): KAGVTQTPRYLIKTRGQQVTLSCSPISGHRSVSWYQQTPGQGLQFLFEYFSETQRNKGNFPGRFSGRQFSNSRSEMNVSTLELGDSALYLCASSLPGLAGADTQYFGPGTRLTVL.

This chain connects TRBV11-2 to TRBJ1-4, with D maybe TRBD1 (5 bases). Trimming pared 6 bases from V and 4 bases from J, leaving 18 bases between. CDR1 and CDR2 from the germline V gene are SGHAT and FQNNGV. This CDR3 has 16 amino acids. CDR3 region: CASSRRGGAFNEKLFF. The CDR3 bases are TGTGCCAGCAGTCGAAGGGGTGGGGCGTTTAATGAAAAACTGTTTTTT.

This chain connects TRBV6-6 to TRBJ2-2; D may be TRBD1 (5 bases). The CDR3 sequence is 14 residues long. Trimming cost V 4 bases and J 5 bases, with 11 bases left between them. Per germline, CDR1 MNHNY and CDR2 SVGAGI (reference sequence). The CDR3 DNA reads TGTGCCAGCAGTTCAGAACAGGCGACCGGGGAGCTGTTTTTT. Translating gives CASSSEQATGELFF.

This clone has a single count. The chain joins TRBV11-3 to TRBJ2-5, with no clear D. The CDR3 length is 15 residues. V lost 1 base to trimming and J lost 2 bases, with 11 bases between them. Germline V gene sequence: CDR1 SGHNT, CDR2 YENEEA. CDR3 residues: CASSLGRQGQETQYF. The CDR3 nucleotides read TGTGCCAGCAGCTTAGGACGGCAAGGACAAGAGACCCAGTACTTC.

This chain uses TRBV5-1 with TRBJ2-5, with 12 bases fitting TRBD2. The germline gives CDR1 SGHRS, CDR2 YFSETQ. V was pared by 3 bases and J by 2 bases, with 2 bases of the junction left unmatched. The CDR3 is 15 residues long. CDR3 in amino acids: CASSWGTSGQETQYF. The CDR3 region has the DNA TGCGCCAGCAGCTGGGGGACTAGCGGGCAAGAGACCCAGTACTTC.

V gene TRBV7-9 combines with J gene TRBJ2-7; D not resolved. Between the trimmed V and J ends, which lost 4 bases and 0 bases, there was a span of 10 bases. The germline V gene encodes CDR1 SEHNR and CDR2 FQNEAQ (reference sequence). The CDR3 runs to 14 residues. CDR3 sequence: CASSSRQASYEQYF. CDR3 bases: TGTGCCAGCAGCTCCAGACAAGCCTCCTACGAGCAGTACTTC.

The rearrangement links TRBV5-1 to TRBJ2-5; 8 positions agree with TRBD2. The CDR3 covers 18 residues. Germline CDR1 and CDR2: SGHRS and YFSETQ. V was pared by 3 bases and J by 0 bases, with 13 bases of the junction left unmatched. The CDR3 is CASSSGTRVAGHQETQYF. The CDR3 nucleotides read TGCGCCAGCAGCTCGGGGACGAGGGTAGCGGGGCACCAAGAGACCCAGTACTTC. Drawing the rest from reference TRBV5-1 and TRBJ2-5, the complete variable domain is KAGVTQTPRYLIKTRGQQVTLSCSPISGHRSVSWYQQTPGQGLQFLFEYFSETQRNKGNFPGRFSGRQFSNSRSEMNVSTLELGDSALYLCASSSGTRVAGHQETQYFGPGTRLLVL.

The chain combines TRBV6-4 with TRBJ1-5; the D gene is possibly TRBD1 (5 bases). The CDR3 is 13 residues long. V was cut by 3 bases and J by 2 bases, with 5 bases left in between. Per germline, CDR1 MRHNA and CDR2 SNTAGT. CDR3 in DNA: TGTGCCAGCAGTGAAGGGGGCAATCAGCCCCAGCATTTT. Amino acid sequence: CASSEGGNQPQHF.

This rearrangement joins TRBV5-1 to TRBJ2-1; TRBD2 matches 10 bases. The CDR3 sequence is 16 residues long. V shed 0 bases, J shed 7 bases, and the junction held 7 bases outside the gene matches. Germline CDR1 reads SGHRS; CDR2 reads YFSETQ. This CDR3 is CASSLASAGGRNEQFF. The CDR3 DNA is TGCGCCAGCAGCTTGGCTTCAGCGGGGGGGCGAAATGAGCAGTTCTTC.

The chain combines TRBV15 with TRBJ2-1; 9 bases are shared with TRBD2. The CDR3 loop spans 17 amino acids. CDR1 is LNHNV, CDR2 YYDKDF, per germline (reference sequence). The V gene end was trimmed by 1 base and the J gene end by 4 bases; junction bases not matched to a gene: 8. In DNA, the CDR3 is TGTGCCACCAGCAGAGCTTGGGGGACTAGCAGATACAATGAGCAGTTCTTC. The encoded protein is CATSRAWGTSRYNEQFF.

The V call is TRBV11-2, the J call TRBJ2-7; D is undetermined. The CDR3 length is 12 residues. Germline CDR1 and CDR2: SGHAT and FQNNGV. V dropped 4 bases and J dropped 0 bases, with 4 bases sitting between them. CDR3 nucleotide sequence: TGTGCCAGCAGCTCCAGCTCCTACGAGCAGTACTTC. It yields the protein CASSSSSYEQYF.

The V gene is TRBV6-6, the J gene TRBJ1-5; D call uncertain. This CDR3 has 12 residues. Per germline, CDR1 MNHNY and CDR2 SVGAGI (reference sequence). V lost 10 bases to trimming and J lost 5 bases, with 12 bases between them. This CDR3 reads CATRTADQPQHF. The CDR3 coding sequence is TGTGCCACCAGGACCGCAGATCAGCCCCAGCATTTT.

This clone was detected only once. The V gene is TRBV5-6, the J gene TRBJ2-7, with D tentatively TRBD2 (6 bases). Trimming removed 4 bases from V and 3 bases from J, with 11 bases in between. Germline CDR1 SGHDT, CDR2 YYEEEE. This CDR3 contains 13 residues. CDR3 DNA sequence: TGTGCCAGCAGCCCCCTGGGGGGCTACGAGCAGTACTTC. Encoded protein: CASSPLGGYEQYF.

V gene TRBV6-5 combines with J gene TRBJ1-4; 9 nucleotides line up with TRBD1. J gave up 3 bases and V 5 bases, and 1 base lay outside the gene matches. Germline-derived CDR1 and CDR2 are MNHEY and SVGAGI. The CDR3 loop spans 14 amino acids. The CDR3 here is CASSNRGPNEKLFF. Written as DNA, the CDR3 is TGTGCCAGCAGTAACAGGGGGCCTAATGAAAAACTGTTTTTT.

This clone came up once. The rearrangement uses TRBV7-9 and TRBJ1-5, with 11 bases that match TRBD1. This CDR3 comprises 16 residues. Germline-derived CDR1 and CDR2 are SEHNR and FQNEAQ (reference sequence). Trimming removed 4 bases from V and 5 bases from J; junction bases left unmatched: 7. CDR3 residues: CASSYGQGASDQPQHF. The CDR3 DNA reads TGTGCCAGCAGCTACGGACAGGGGGCTTCGGATCAGCCCCAGCATTTT.